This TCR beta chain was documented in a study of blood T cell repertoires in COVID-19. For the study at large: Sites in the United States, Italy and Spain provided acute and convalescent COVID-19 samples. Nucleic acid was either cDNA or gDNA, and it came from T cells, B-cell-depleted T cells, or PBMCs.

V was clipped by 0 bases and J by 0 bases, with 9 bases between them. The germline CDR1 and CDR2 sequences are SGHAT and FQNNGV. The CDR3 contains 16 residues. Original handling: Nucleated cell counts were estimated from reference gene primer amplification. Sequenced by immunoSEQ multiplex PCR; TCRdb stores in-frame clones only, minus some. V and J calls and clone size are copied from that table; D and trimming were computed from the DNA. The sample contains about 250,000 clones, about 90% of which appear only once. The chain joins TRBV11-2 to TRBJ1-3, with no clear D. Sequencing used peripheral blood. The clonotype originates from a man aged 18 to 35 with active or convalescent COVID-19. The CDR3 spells CASSLDRSYSGNTIYF. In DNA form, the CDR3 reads TGTGCCAGCAGCTTAGATCGGAGCTACTCTGGAAACACCATATATTTT.